This entry concerns a single T cell receptor beta chain. This clonotype was observed many times. This receptor's antigen is unknown. No much larger clone is present one base from it, and per-base qualities are unavailable. These data originate in a study of CD8 T cells in ankylosing spondylitis (dated by TCRdb to about 2017). Regarding the complete study: To find TCR variants linked to disease, the study profiled T cell receptor beta repertoires in ankylosing spondylitis patients and healthy donors. The full study cohort comprised about 23 ankylosing spondylitis patients and approximately 100 healthy donors. Samples of peripheral blood were taken, and for ankylosing spondylitis patients, synovial fluid was collected as well.

For this chain, trimming is 6 bases at the V end and 9 bases at the J end, and the number of junction bases without a gene match is 9. Measured from the cysteine to the phenylalanine, the CDR3 is 14 residues long. Just the 42-base CDR3 DNA is kept, in frame starting at base 1. Sequences MGHRA (CDR1) and YSYEKL (CDR2) are obtained from the germline V gene. The run used an Illumina HiSeq 2500. TCR beta libraries were prepared by quantitative 5'-RACE with molecular barcodes. In the source study's methods: A new computational method based on a probabilistic model of VDJ rearrangement was used to identify disease-linked TCR variants. TCRdb itself trimmed the public reads at Q25 with fastp, ran MiXCR and retained productive beta chains. Each CDR3 protein appears once, grouped with its most common genes and DNA. The V and J calls were determined by TCRdb, not by the authors. Present in this sample are 500,000 to 550,000 distinct CDR3 sequences, about an eighth of which were seen just once. The ten biggest clones cover about 6.5% of the sample.

Findings and caveats that apply to the study as a whole: Blood from ankylosing spondylitis patients appeared to be characterized by a TCR beta motif composed of 7 to 9 highly homologous amino acid variants. According to the report, matched synovial fluid samples from ankylosing spondylitis patients were significantly enriched for the disease-linked clones. Some motif variants had previously been reported in the synovial fluid and blood of reactive arthritis patients, which suggests shared mechanisms of disease initiation. The disease-linked clones showed a CD8+ phenotype and occurred at relatively low frequencies in peripheral blood.

The chain joins TRBV4-1 to TRBJ2-3, with TRBD2 identical over 10 junction bases. Sequencing used blood, either unsorted or a sorted T cell fraction (not recorded which). The TCR sequence derives from a male donor with ankylosing spondylitis. CDR3 reads: CASRIHGTSDTQYF. DNA sequence: TGCGCCAGCAGAATCCACGGGACTAGCGACACGCAGTATTTT.